A selection of T cell receptor beta chains follows, all from one sample in a study of shared clonotypes between healthy human individuals. Clones were read by immunoSEQ multiplex PCR, and TCRdb kept only the in-frame ones, dropping some. The repertoire holds over 2,000,000 clones, with around 93% as singletons. The sequencing sample was made of naive CD8+ T cells from PBMCs. Receptor source: a man aged 18 to 29 in good health. Some clones in this sample may be carry-over from other donors' samples. The CDR3 runs from the conserved cysteine through the conserved F or W. Each record gives: V gene, D gene, J gene, CDR3 protein. A D gene is named only where the DNA matches it firmly.

>TRBV4-3|-|TRBJ2-7
CASSQDSAGAGVITYEQYF
>TRBV30|TRBD1|TRBJ2-2
CALDRGSGELFF
>TRBV10-3|-|TRBJ2-7
CAISEPAGIPGYF
>TRBV7-9|-|TRBJ1-2
CASSSGLNYGYTF
>TRBV7-9|TRBD2|TRBJ2-1
CASSLWEGPYNEQFF
>TRBV15|-|TRBJ1-5
CATRDRLYSNQPQHF
>TRBV28|TRBD1|TRBJ1-2
CASSSPTGDPLGGYTF
>TRBV18|-|TRBJ1-3
CASSPPVREYSGNTIYF
>TRBV6-6|TRBD2|TRBJ2-1
CASSYPSGTSGTEQFF
>TRBV7-9|-|TRBJ2-7
CASGDLNYEQYF
>TRBV28|-|TRBJ1-1
CASSLGRVGGAFF
>TRBV18|-|TRBJ2-7
CASSPRHPYEQYF
>TRBV5-4|-|TRBJ1-1
CASSHRTQVDTEAFF
>TRBV7-8|-|TRBJ2-5
CASSEPGLGGYETQYF
>TRBV20-1|-|TRBJ2-1
CSASPTTQQFF
>TRBV10-3|-|TRBJ2-5
CAIRQQGQQETQYF
>TRBV12-5|-|TRBJ2-6
CASGLLDGTTGANVLTF
>TRBV11-2|-|TRBJ2-1
CASSPHSARRAVNEQFF
>TRBV9|TRBD2|TRBJ2-1
CASSVGSGRAGNEQFF
>TRBV6-5|TRBD1|TRBJ2-7
CASSPGQGAYEQYF
>TRBV7-9|TRBD2|TRBJ2-7
CASRGLAGGPTYEQYF
>TRBV27|TRBD1|TRBJ2-7
CASSLTGGETYEQYF
>TRBV9|TRBD2|TRBJ2-3
CASSSLAGVSTDTQYF